The 8 T cell receptor beta chains in this list originate from one sample, sequenced in a study of blood T cell repertoires in COVID-19. Sequencing was performed with immunoSEQ multiplex PCR; in TCRdb, only in-frame clones are kept and a portion is missing. The sample lists about 68,000 clones, around 83% seen once, with 40% to 45% in the top ten. What was sequenced was peripheral blood. The receptors here all came from an elderly man with acute or convalescent COVID-19.

The V and J genes are TRBV4-3 and TRBJ1-2; tentative D call: TRBD1 (5 bases). Trimming pared 1 base from V and 3 bases from J, leaving 9 bases between. The CDR3 has 14 residues. CDR1 is LGHNA, CDR2 YSLEER, per germline. Here the CDR3 reads CASSQVRQYYGYTF. The CDR3 DNA reads TGCGCCAGCAGCCAAGTCCGACAGTACTATGGCTACACCTTC.

V usage is TRBV6-2 or TRBV6-3 and J usage is TRBJ2-3; 11 nucleotides match TRBD2. CDR1 and CDR2 from the germline V gene are MNHEY and SVGEGT. The CDR3 consists of 16 residues. The V and J ends lost 2 bases and 3 bases, in that order; junction bases with no gene match: 4. CDR3 nucleotides: TGTGCCAGCAGTTACGGTCTAGCGGGAGGAACAGATACGCAGTATTTT. It is translated as CASSYGLAGGTDTQYF.

CDR3 DNA sequence: TGTGCCAGCAGCCCAACTCAGGGAGGAACTAATGAAAAACTGTTTTTT. Protein product: CASSPTQGGTNEKLFF. The V call is TRBV7-2, the J call TRBJ1-4; a weak D match, TRBD1 (5 bases). The germline V gene encodes CDR1 SGHTA and CDR2 FQGNSA. The germline V and J ends were trimmed by 5 bases and 1 base, with 14 bases remaining between them. The CDR3 loop spans 16 amino acids.

The chain uses TRBV9 and TRBJ2-7; 8 bases line up with TRBD2. Germline assignment: CDR1 SGDLS and CDR2 YYNGEE. Trimming at V came to 3 bases and at J to 3 bases, leaving 17 bases not matched to a gene. CDR3 length equals 18 residues. Written as DNA, the CDR3 is TGTGCCAGCAGCGCTTCGGGAGGGGAGCGGGCTACAGTCTACGAGCAGTACTTC. It is translated as CASSASGGERATVYEQYF. Combining the CDR3 with reference TRBV9 and TRBJ2-7 gives the whole variable domain DSGVTQTPKHLITATGQRVTLRCSPRSGDLSVYWYQQSLDQGLQFLIQYYNGEERAKGNILERFSAQQFPDLHSELNLSSLELGDSALYFCASSASGGERATVYEQYFGPGTRLTVT.

This chain uses TRBV28 with TRBJ1-1; the D gene is possibly TRBD1 (5 bases). The germline gives CDR1 MDHEN, CDR2 SYDVKM. V lost 5 bases to trimming and J lost 6 bases, with 19 bases between them. The CDR3 totals 15 residues. The DNA of the CDR3 is TGTGCCAGCAGTCTAGACGTACAGGTCGACGCTGAAGCTTTCTTT. Translating it yields CASSLDVQVDAEAFF.

The V gene is TRBV2, the J gene TRBJ2-5, with 10 nucleotides matching TRBD1. The germline V gene has CDR1 SNHLY and CDR2 FYNNEI. V gave up 7 bases and J gave up 3 bases; unmatched junction bases: 11. This CDR3 is built from 16 residues. The CDR3: CASTAWDRGGKETQYF. DNA for the CDR3: TGTGCCAGCACGGCCTGGGACAGGGGTGGGAAAGAGACCCAGTACTTC. The complete variable domain, with remaining parts taken from reference TRBV2 and TRBJ2-5, reads EPEVTQTPSHQVTQMGQEVILRCVPISNHLYFYWYRQILGQKVEFLVSFYNNEISEKSEIFDDQFSVERPDGSNFTLKIRSTKLEDSAMYFCASTAWDRGGKETQYFGPGTRLLVL.

The chain joins TRBV11-2 to TRBJ2-7; 7 nucleotides match TRBD2. The germline V gene has CDR1 SGHAT and CDR2 FQNNGV. J lost 9 bases, V lost 5 bases, and 10 bases had no gene match. This CDR3 is 13 amino acids long. The CDR3: CASSPVGGSAQYF. In DNA form, the CDR3 reads TGTGCCAGCAGCCCAGTGGGGGGGAGTGCGCAGTACTTC.

This clone showed up just a few times. The chain is built from TRBV6-5 and TRBJ1-3; D may be TRBD1 (5 bases). Germline lookup yields CDR1 MNHEY and CDR2 SVGAGI. This CDR3 spans 15 amino acids. V was pared by 6 bases and J by 1 base, with 13 bases between. DNA for the CDR3: TGTGCCAGCAGGCTACAGGAGAAATCTGGAAACACCATATATTTT. This gives the protein CASRLQEKSGNTIYF.